This T cell receptor (beta chain) came from a study of persistence of HIV-infected CD4 T cells. A word on this clone: What it binds is not known.

The libraries were made with immunoSEQ version 4 in survey mode. Repertoires were generated with immunoSEQ multiplex PCR, while TCRdb's copy carries only in-frame clones and drops some. This sample carries under 40,000 clones, roughly 70% of them seen once, and the ten largest clones take roughly 1.4%. The stimulus was an HIV-1 Gag 15-mer peptide pool, about 1.1 ug/peptide/mL. Sorting of responding CD4+ T cells relied on upregulated CD40 ligand together with CD69. Inclusion required CMV-positive serology and CD4+ counts above 400 cells/uL. Before stimulation, PBMCs underwent CD8+ T cell depletion. CD8-depleted PBMCs were stimulated 18 hours with anti-CD28/CD49d costimulation, CD40-blocking antibody and enfuvirtide. The CDR3 has 17 residues. CDR1 and CDR2 from the germline V gene are SGHRS and YFSETQ. V shed 0 bases and J shed 0 bases, with 12 bases lying between them.

This material consisted of CD4+ T cells sorted from PBMCs after roughly 18-hour stimulation, taken from a patient who received antiretroviral therapy. This receptor was taken from an adult man with HIV who was CMV-seropositive. The rearrangement links TRBV5-1 to TRBJ2-2; D may be TRBD1 (6 bases). CDR3 loop: CASSLGQGTANTGELFF. The CDR3 DNA is TGCGCCAGCAGCTTGGGGCAGGGGACGGCGAACACCGGGGAGCTGTTTTTT. Supplemented by reference TRBV5-1 and TRBJ2-2, the full variable domain reads KAGVTQTPRYLIKTRGQQVTLSCSPISGHRSVSWYQQTPGQGLQFLFEYFSETQRNKGNFPGRFSGRQFSNSRSEMNVSTLELGDSALYLCASSLGQGTANTGELFFGEGSRLTVL.